The 32 T cell receptor beta chains below all came from one sample that was sequenced in a study of graft-versus-host responses after intestinal transplantation. Generated by immunoSEQ multiplex PCR, the TCRdb table keeps only in-frame clones and is missing some. Here the sample spans tens of thousands of clones, 91% being singletons. No cognate antigen is known for these TCRs. Sequences were derived from unstimulated CD8+ T cells sorted from spleen or lymph node cells, sampled before intestinal transplant. These receptors were obtained from a human donor who received an intestinal transplant.

This chain connects TRBV7-2 to TRBJ1-1; 9 bases map to TRBD1. Germline CDR1 and CDR2: SGHTA and FQGNSA. This CDR3 comprises 14 residues. Germline trimming cut 4 bases from V and 4 bases from J; bases unmatched to any gene: 4. The CDR3 here is CASSSHRGPTEAFF. DNA for the CDR3: TGTGCCAGCAGCTCCCACAGGGGGCCCACTGAAGCTTTCTTT.

With respect to this clone: The junction and the germline gene differ at one end; a read error may be behind it. The chain links TRBV25-1 to TRBJ2-5, with 8 bases lining up with TRBD1. In germline, CDR1 is MGHDK, CDR2 SYGVNS. The CDR3 spans 17 residues. CDR3 coding DNA: TGTGCCAGCAGTGACCTATTAGGACAGGGATTTGGAGAGGCCCAGTACTTC. Protein: CASSDLLGQGFGEAQYF. Using reference TRBV25-1 and TRBJ2-5 for the parts outside the CDR3, the full variable domain is EADIYQTPRYLVIGTGKKITLECSQTMGHDKMYWYQQDPGMELHLIHYSYGVNSTEKGDLSSESTVSRIRTEHFPLTLESARPSHTSQYLCASSDLLGQGFGEAQYFGPGTRLLVL.

This clone has just one count. The chain has TRBV4-1 and TRBJ1-4; D gene unclear. V gave up 1 base and J gave up 3 bases, with 6 bases separating them. The CDR3 is 14 residues long. CDR1 and CDR2 (germline): MGHRA, YSYEKL. The CDR3, as DNA: TGCGCCAGCAGCCAAGTTCAGGCTAATGAAAAACTGTTTTTT. This codes for CASSQVQANEKLFF.

The chain is built from TRBV6-5 and TRBJ2-2; TRBD1 might be the D (5 bases). This CDR3 contains 14 residues. Germline V gene data show CDR1 as MNHEY and CDR2 as SVGAGI. Trimming cost V 2 bases and J 1 base, with 5 bases left between them. The CDR3 spells CASSYTGNTGELFF. Here the CDR3 DNA reads TGTGCCAGCAGTTACACAGGGAACACCGGGGAGCTGTTTTTT.

The CDR3 protein is CASSLRRGEDTGELFF. The CDR3, as DNA: TGTGCCAGCAGCTTAAGGCGGGGGGAGGACACCGGGGAGCTGTTTTTT. The chain links TRBV11-2 to TRBJ2-2; 8 positions agree with TRBD2. The CDR3 is made up of 16 amino acids. V lost 2 bases to trimming and J lost 3 bases; unmatched junction nucleotides: 5. Germline CDR1 SGHAT, CDR2 FQNNGV.

This chain uses TRBV28 with TRBJ1-2; D perhaps matches TRBD1 (6 bases). Trimming pared 6 bases from V and 6 bases from J, leaving 14 bases between. The germline V gene has CDR1 MDHEN and CDR2 SYDVKM. The length of the CDR3 is 13 residues. In nucleotides, the CDR3 is TGTGCCAGCAGCGCGGGGGCAGATAATGGCTACACCTTC. This codes for CASSAGADNGYTF.

The V and J genes are TRBV15 and TRBJ2-2, with 9 bases matching TRBD1. V trimming: 0 bases; J trimming: 5 bases; junction bases outside the gene matches: 7. The CDR3 extends over 17 amino acids. Looked up from germline, CDR1 is LNHNV and CDR2 is YYDKDF (reference sequence). In nucleotides, the CDR3 is TGTGCCACCAGCAGAGACCGGGACAGGGCGGAGACCGGGGAGCTGTTTTTT. Amino acids: CATSRDRDRAETGELFF.

The chain links TRBV30 to TRBJ2-7; the match to TRBD2 covers 7 bases. Germline V gene sequence: CDR1 GTSNPN, CDR2 SVGIG (reference sequence). J lost 3 bases, V lost 0 bases, and 5 bases had no gene match. The CDR3 runs to 14 residues. The CDR3 region has the DNA TGTGCCTGGAGTGTAAGCGGGGATGGCTACGAGCAGTACTTC. It specifies CAWSVSGDGYEQYF.

V usage is TRBV7-6 and J usage is TRBJ1-4; tentative D call: TRBD1 (6 bases). Germline V gives CDR1 SGHVS, CDR2 FNYEAQ. The CDR3 has 15 amino acids. V dropped 2 bases and J dropped 7 bases, with 14 bases sitting between them. The CDR3 sequence is CASSLRTVRGEKLFF. The CDR3 DNA reads TGTGCCAGCAGCTTAAGGACAGTAAGGGGTGAAAAACTGTTTTTT.

The gene calls are TRBV5-5 and TRBJ2-1; TRBD2 matches at 15 bases. The CDR3 length is 18 residues. V shed 4 bases and J 5 bases; nucleotides not matched to a gene: 10. CDR1 is SGHKS and CDR2 is YYEKEE in the germline V gene (reference sequence). DNA of the CDR3: TGTGCCAGCAGCCCTGGACTAGCGGGAGGGCTTCTGGACAATGAGCAGTTCTTC. Translating gives CASSPGLAGGLLDNEQFF.

The V and J genes are TRBV29-1 and TRBJ1-2; TRBD1 might be the D (5 bases). Trimming shortened V by 1 base and J by 4 bases, and 16 bases separated the two germline ends. Per the germline V gene, CDR1 is SQVTM and CDR2 is ANQGSEA. The CDR3 has 15 residues. The CDR3 here is CSVEGSGGKGYGYTF. The CDR3 DNA is TGCAGCGTTGAAGGGAGCGGGGGAAAGGGCTATGGCTACACCTTC.

The rearrangement links TRBV6-5 to TRBJ2-7, with D possibly matching TRBD1 (6 bases). Trimming removed 6 bases at V and 2 bases at J, with 14 bases between. The CDR3 totals 14 residues. Germline V gene sequence: CDR1 MNHEY, CDR2 SVGAGI. CDR3 coding DNA: TGTGCCAGCAGCCGAGAGGGACAAGCCTACGAGCAGTACTTC. Protein: CASSREGQAYEQYF.

This rearrangement joins TRBV28 to TRBJ2-7; D might be TRBD1 (6 bases). Germline V gene sequence: CDR1 MDHEN, CDR2 SYDVKM. Deletions cut 4 bases from V and 0 bases from J, with 16 bases between. The CDR3 runs to 16 residues. CDR3 residues: CASSSPGQINSYEQYF. DNA for the CDR3: TGTGCCAGCAGTTCACCGGGACAAATAAACTCCTACGAGCAGTACTTC.

The chain employs TRBV19 and TRBJ2-2; 7 bases match TRBD1. CDR1 LNHDA and CDR2 SQIVND come from the germline V gene (reference sequence). V lost 5 bases and J lost 5; bases outside the gene matches: 8. This CDR3 has 15 residues. This chain's CDR3 is CASSSDLQGTGELFF. The CDR3 DNA follows: TGTGCCAGTAGTTCCGATTTACAGGGGACCGGGGAGCTGTTTTTT.

The V and J genes are TRBV7-9 and TRBJ1-1; the match to TRBD1 covers 8 bases. The CDR3 is 11 amino acids. V shed 11 bases and J 1 base; nucleotides not matched to a gene: 0. Germline CDR1 reads SEHNR; CDR2 reads FQNEAQ (reference sequence). Here the CDR3 reads CAGQGNTEAFF. The CDR3 DNA follows: TGTGCCGGACAGGGGAACACTGAAGCTTTCTTT.

This clone was observed a handful of times. This rearrangement joins TRBV5-1 to TRBJ1-1; a possible D gene is TRBD1 (5 bases). Between the trimmed V and J ends, which lost 3 bases and 6 bases, there was a span of 21 bases. Germline-derived CDR1 and CDR2 are SGHRS and YFSETQ. The CDR3 covers 16 residues. CDR3 protein: CASSWGEIGNYAEAFF. In nucleotides, the CDR3 is TGCGCCAGCAGCTGGGGGGAGATAGGGAACTACGCTGAAGCTTTCTTT. Supplemented by reference TRBV5-1 and TRBJ1-1, the full variable domain reads KAGVTQTPRYLIKTRGQQVTLSCSPISGHRSVSWYQQTPGQGLQFLFEYFSETQRNKGNFPGRFSGRQFSNSRSEMNVSTLELGDSALYLCASSWGEIGNYAEAFFGQGTRLTVV.

The rearrangement joins TRBV4-3 to TRBJ2-1, with TRBD2 matching 11 bases. The CDR3 has 15 residues. CDR1 and CDR2 from the germline V gene are LGHNA and YSLEER. The junction had 2 bases not matched to a gene; V was cut back by 4 bases and J by 3 bases. The CDR3 here is CASSRGLAGYNEQFF. CDR3 coding DNA: TGCGCCAGCAGCCGCGGACTAGCGGGCTACAATGAGCAGTTCTTC.

The V gene is TRBV5-5, the J gene TRBJ2-1; TRBD2 matches 7 bases. V lost 4 bases, J lost 4 bases, and 8 bases stayed unmatched. Germline V gene data show CDR1 as SGHKS and CDR2 as YYEKEE (reference sequence). The CDR3 runs 15 residues. CDR3 residues: CASSGQGEGYNEQFF. DNA for the CDR3: TGTGCCAGCAGCGGGCAAGGGGAGGGGTACAATGAGCAGTTCTTC.

The chain recombines TRBV7-2 with TRBJ2-7; maybe TRBD1 (6 bases). Per germline, CDR1 SGHTA and CDR2 FQGNSA. V lost 1 base and J 2 bases, leaving 9 bases between the germline ends. The CDR3 has 14 residues. The CDR3 region is CASSLEAGAYEQYF. The CDR3 nucleotides are TGTGCCAGCAGCTTAGAGGCAGGGGCCTACGAGCAGTACTTC.

This chain uses TRBV27 with TRBJ1-1; no clear D. V dropped 5 bases and J dropped 1 base, with 11 bases sitting between them. From germline, CDR1 is MNHEY and CDR2 SMNVEV (reference sequence). This CDR3 has 14 amino acids. The CDR3 protein is CASSDRRWNTEAFF. The CDR3 DNA reads as TGTGCCAGCAGTGATCGTCGGTGGAACACTGAAGCTTTCTTT.

In this sample, this clone turned up once. CDR3 bases: TGCAGCGTTGACAGGGGGCCCGGGGAGCTGTTTTTT. Its translation: CSVDRGPGELFF. The chain links TRBV29-1 to TRBJ2-2, with 8 bases lining up with TRBD1. The germline CDR1 and CDR2 sequences are SQVTM and ANQGSEA. The CDR3 sequence is 12 residues long. V lost 3 bases and J lost 6; bases outside the gene matches: 0.

V usage is TRBV7-9 and J usage is TRBJ1-1, with 7 bases fitting TRBD1. The V gene's germline CDR1 is SEHNR and CDR2 FQNEAQ (reference sequence). This CDR3 has 14 residues. Unmatched junction bases numbered 7, after V lost 5 bases and J lost 4 bases. Written as DNA, the CDR3 is TGTGCCAGCAGCCAAAAATCAGGGGGCACTGAAGCTTTCTTT. This translates into CASSQKSGGTEAFF.

V is TRBV6-1 and J is TRBJ1-5; TRBD1 is a possible D gene (5 bases). The CDR3 spans 15 residues. Trimming removed 4 bases from V and 0 bases from J, with 10 bases in between. CDR1 MNHNS and CDR2 SASEGT come from the germline V gene. The CDR3 region has the DNA TGTGCCAGCAGTGGCACAGGCTATAGCAATCAGCCCCAGCATTTT. Translated: CASSGTGYSNQPQHF.

The chain combines TRBV21-1 with TRBJ2-3; TRBD2, the table's D call, was not compared with the DNA. TRBV21-1 is a pseudogene locus. This CDR3 contains 17 residues. This CDR3 is CASSKSQKTRVTDTQYF. The CDR3 DNA is TGTGCCAGCAGCAAAAGCCAAAAAACTAGGGTGACAGATACGCAGTATTTT.

This sequence joins TRBV7-9 and TRBJ2-1; 12 bases agree with TRBD2. CDR3 size: 16 residues. Germline V gene sequence: CDR1 SEHNR, CDR2 FQNEAQ (reference sequence). With V trimmed by 4 bases and J by 8 bases, 9 bases remained unmatched. The DNA of the CDR3 is TGTGCCAGCAGCTCCACTACTAGCGGGAGGTCAGATGAGCAGTTCTTC. Translated: CASSSTTSGRSDEQFF.

The CDR3 nucleotides read TGTGCCAGCAGTGCCCTACGAGACAGGGAACGGTTCCGCTATGAGCAGTTCTTC. It specifies CASSALRDRERFRYEQFF. This chain connects TRBV6-1 to TRBJ2-1, with 7 bases fitting TRBD1. The V segment lost 4 bases and the J segment 8 bases; nucleotides outside the gene matches: 20. The CDR3 runs to 18 residues. CDR1 and CDR2 (germline): MNHNS, SASEGT.

The rearrangement joins TRBV4-1 to TRBJ2-1; 7 nucleotides line up with TRBD2. V was clipped by 1 base and J by 8 bases; unmatched bases: 8. This CDR3 comprises 15 residues. The germline CDR1 and CDR2 sequences are MGHRA and YSYEKL. For the CDR3, the DNA is TGCGCCAGCAGCCAAGTGGCGGGGGATGCGTATGAGCAGTTCTTC. Its protein is CASSQVAGDAYEQFF.

The chain couples TRBV9 to TRBJ2-7; D unresolved. CDR3 length: 14 residues. The germline gives CDR1 SGDLS, CDR2 YYNGEE. Trimming pared 0 bases from V and 3 bases from J, leaving 10 bases between. CDR3 nucleotide sequence: TGTGCCAGCAGCGTAGGTATCAGTAACTACGAGCAGTACTTC. Its translation is CASSVGISNYEQYF.

This clone was counted a single time. This chain connects TRBV27 to TRBJ2-3; TRBD1 might be the D (5 bases). This CDR3 comprises 11 residues. The ends were cut back, 7 bases at V and 5 bases at J, with 7 bases in the middle. Per germline, CDR1 MNHEY and CDR2 SMNVEV (reference sequence). CDR3 loop: CASIQGDTQYF. The CDR3 DNA follows: TGTGCCAGCATCCAGGGAGATACGCAGTATTTT.

The V call is TRBV6-4, the J call TRBJ2-7; 7 nucleotides line up with TRBD1. Germline CDR1 is MRHNA and CDR2 is SNTAGT. Trimming at V came to 11 bases and at J to 3 bases, leaving 7 bases not matched to a gene. The CDR3 contains 12 residues. This CDR3 reads CAGRDSSYEQYF. Here the CDR3 DNA reads TGTGCCGGCCGGGACAGCAGCTACGAGCAGTACTTC.

The rearrangement joins TRBV5-1 to TRBJ2-7, with D perhaps TRBD1 (6 bases). The germline V gene has CDR1 SGHRS and CDR2 YFSETQ. V was shortened by 1 base and J by 5 bases, with 25 bases between the two germline ends. The CDR3 has 18 amino acids. Written as DNA, the CDR3 is TGCGCCAGCAGCTTGTGGGGGCTCAAAACAGAGGCGCGGGACGAGCAGTACTTC. As protein: CASSLWGLKTEARDEQYF.

V is TRBV11-2 and J is TRBJ2-7; 9 nucleotides agree with TRBD1. From germline, CDR1 is SGHAT and CDR2 FQNNGV. V lost 5 bases to trimming and J lost 7 bases; unmatched junction nucleotides: 12. This CDR3 region has 15 residues. CDR3 coding DNA: TGTGCCAGCAGCCCACTCTACAGGGGGCGGGAGGAGCAGTACTTC. Translation gives CASSPLYRGREEQYF.